The next 27 T cell receptor beta chains were all read from a single sample in a study of T-cell memory formation after mild COVID-19. One entry per CDR3 protein results from TCRdb running MiXCR on the 5' RACE reads. The sample shows tens of thousands of distinct CDR3 sequences, 5.5% to 8.5% of them seen only once. What was sequenced was PBMCs or a T cell subset sorted from them (not recorded which). Receptor source: an adult who had mild COVID-19 (a few samples of this study predate the infection). Cell type and time point are not known.

The CDR3 is CASSLTGRASGYTF. For the CDR3, the DNA is TGCGCCAGCAGCCTAACAGGGCGGGCCTCTGGCTACACCTTC. The J gene is TRBJ1-2, the V gene TRBV4-3; tentative D call: TRBD1 (6 bases). There are 14 residues in the CDR3. V was trimmed by 4 bases and J by 7 bases, leaving 16 bases between them. Germline CDR1 LGHNA, CDR2 YSLEER.

A few counts support this clonotype. The chain recombines TRBV9 with TRBJ2-1; tentatively, D is TRBD2 (5 bases). The V end was cut by 3 bases, the J end by 9 bases, with 10 bases between. The CDR3 is 12 residues long. Germline V gives CDR1 SGDLS, CDR2 YYNGEE. The CDR3 loop reads CASSALGSEQFF. Here the CDR3 DNA reads TGTGCCAGCAGCGCCTTAGGGAGTGAGCAGTTCTTC.

This clonotype was observed at least ten times. The chain carries TRBV7-3 and TRBJ2-3; the D gene is possibly TRBD2 (6 bases). The CDR3 covers 13 residues. Looked up from germline, CDR1 is SGHTA and CDR2 is FQGTGA. V lost 5 bases and J 5 bases, leaving 11 bases between the germline ends. The CDR3 nucleotides are TGTGCCAGCAGCCAAGGAGGGGTAGATACGCAGTATTTT. It is translated as CASSQGGVDTQYF.

This clonotype was detected ten times or more. The genes are TRBV24-1 and TRBJ2-7, with a tentative D call TRBD1 (6 bases). CDR3 length: 12 amino acids. CDR1 is KGHDR and CDR2 is SFDVKD in the germline V gene. Trimming pared 3 bases from V and 9 bases from J, leaving 11 bases between. CDR3 protein: CATSDDTGLQYF. CDR3 nucleotide sequence: TGTGCCACCAGTGATGATACAGGGTTGCAGTACTTC.

This clonotype occurred many times. This chain links TRBV7-3 with TRBJ2-6; 8 bases match TRBD1. The ends lost 5 bases at V and 0 bases at J; junction bases unmatched: 9. Germline V gives CDR1 SGHTA, CDR2 FQGTGA. This CDR3 is built from 18 residues. CDR3: CASSPQGALISGANVLTF. Here the CDR3 DNA reads TGTGCCAGCAGCCCTCAGGGGGCCCTCATCTCTGGGGCCAACGTCCTGACTTTC. Full variable domain (remainder filled in from reference TRBV7-3 and TRBJ2-6): GAGVSQTPSNKVTEKGKYVELRCDPISGHTALYWYRQSLGQGPEFLIYFQGTGAADDSGLPNDRFFAVRPEGSVSTLKIQRTERGDSAVYLCASSPQGALISGANVLTFGAGSRLTVL.

This clonotype appeared a few times. V and J are TRBV5-1 and TRBJ2-7, with D perhaps matching TRBD2 (5 bases). The CDR3 is 16 amino acids. V gave up 0 bases and J gave up 2 bases, with 15 bases separating them. Germline CDR1 reads SGHRS; CDR2 reads YFSETQ. The CDR3 reads CASSLGTVEGAYEQYF. The CDR3 DNA sequence: TGCGCCAGCAGCTTGGGTACAGTTGAGGGAGCCTACGAGCAGTACTTC.

This clonotype came up a few times. The gene calls are TRBV7-7 and TRBJ1-4; a weak D match, TRBD1 (5 bases). The CDR3 is 14 amino acids. Germline lookup yields CDR1 SSHAT and CDR2 FNYEAQ (reference sequence). Deletions cut 0 bases from V and 8 bases from J, with 10 bases between. DNA of the CDR3: TGTGCCAGCAGCTTAGCGGCCCGGGGGGAAAAACTGTTTTTT. Encoded protein: CASSLAARGEKLFF.

This clonotype was found many times. The rearrangement uses TRBV7-3 and TRBJ2-1, with TRBD2 matching 7 bases. The CDR3 consists of 16 residues. V was clipped by 1 base and J by 5 bases; unmatched bases: 8. CDR1 and CDR2 (germline): SGHTA, FQGTGA. For the CDR3, the DNA is TGTGCCAGCAGCTTAATGGGGGGGAGCAAAAACAATGAGCAGTTCTTC. Translating it yields CASSLMGGSKNNEQFF.

This clonotype was found many times. V is TRBV7-8 and J is TRBJ2-6; 9 nucleotides align to TRBD1. In germline, CDR1 is SGHVS, CDR2 FQNEAQ. V gave up 4 bases and J gave up 3 bases; unmatched junction bases: 10. The CDR3 runs 18 residues. For the CDR3, the DNA is TGTGCCAGCAGCTCCTATCCAGGGACAGGGTATGGGGCCAACGTCCTGACTTTC. Its protein product is CASSSYPGTGYGANVLTF.

This clonotype occurred a few times. V gene TRBV7-9 combines with J gene TRBJ1-1, with unresolved D. The CDR3 is made up of 14 amino acids. CDR1 SEHNR and CDR2 FQNEAQ come from the germline V gene (reference sequence). Trimming cost V 5 bases and J 0 bases, with 10 bases left between them. In nucleotides, the CDR3 is TGTGCCAGCAGCCCTCTCGGGTTGAACACTGAAGCTTTCTTT. The encoded protein is CASSPLGLNTEAFF.

This clonotype was found many times. The J gene is TRBJ2-3, the V gene TRBV5-1; D is unclear. CDR1 is SGHRS, CDR2 YFSETQ, per germline. This CDR3 has 14 amino acids. The V and J ends lost 0 bases and 6 bases respectively, with 11 bases between them. The CDR3 loop is CASSLAGQVDTQYF. CDR3 bases: TGCGCCAGCAGCTTGGCGGGTCAGGTTGATACGCAGTATTTT. Full variable domain (rest looked up from reference TRBV5-1 and TRBJ2-3): KAGVTQTPRYLIKTRGQQVTLSCSPISGHRSVSWYQQTPGQGLQFLFEYFSETQRNKGNFPGRFSGRQFSNSRSEMNVSTLELGDSALYLCASSLAGQVDTQYFGPGTRLTVL.

Many counts were recorded for this clonotype. V usage is TRBV7-2 and J usage is TRBJ1-5, with D hard to call. V shed 0 bases and J shed 9 bases, with 6 bases lying between them. CDR3 length: 12 amino acids. Germline V gives CDR1 SGHTA, CDR2 FQGNSA. DNA for the CDR3: TGTGCCAGCAGCTTAGCGCCAGGGCCCCAGCATTTT. Amino acids: CASSLAPGPQHF.

This clonotype was detected only a few times. The J gene is TRBJ2-3, the V gene TRBV30; TRBD2 aligns across 10 bases. There are 14 residues in the CDR3. CDR1 is GTSNPN, CDR2 SVGIG, per germline (reference sequence). With 0 bases clipped from V and 6 bases from J, the junction kept 3 bases outside the gene matches. The CDR3 spells CAWSVLAGFDTQYF. CDR3 bases: TGTGCCTGGAGTGTACTAGCGGGGTTTGATACGCAGTATTTT.

At least ten counts were recorded for this clonotype. CDR3 coding DNA: TGCGCCAGCAGCTCGTTTACAGATACGCAGTATTTT. Its translation: CASSSFTDTQYF. This chain uses TRBV5-1 with TRBJ2-3; D ambiguous. The V gene's germline CDR1 is SGHRS and CDR2 YFSETQ. V lost 3 bases to trimming and J lost 3 bases, with 5 bases between them. The CDR3 covers 12 residues.

V usage is TRBV5-1 and J usage is TRBJ1-2; the D gene is possibly TRBD1 (6 bases). With 2 bases removed from V and 2 bases from J, the gap between germline ends came to 10 bases. Germline V CDR1 and CDR2: SGHRS, YFSETQ. CDR3 size: 14 residues. CDR3 protein: CASSFEDSNYGYTF. The DNA of the CDR3 is TGCGCCAGCAGCTTCGAGGACAGCAACTATGGCTACACCTTC.

This clonotype was observed a few times. The genes are TRBV6-1 and TRBJ2-1; weak D call: TRBD1 (6 bases). Trimming cost V 6 bases and J 4 bases, with 16 bases left between them. From germline, CDR1 is MNHNS and CDR2 SASEGT. There are 15 residues in the CDR3. The CDR3 loop is CASSLTYTGYNEQFF. Here the CDR3 DNA reads TGTGCCAGCAGCTTAACATACACAGGGTACAATGAGCAGTTCTTC.

The chain couples TRBV5-1 to TRBJ2-3, with a possible D match to TRBD1 (6 bases). This CDR3 is built from 11 residues. Germline V lookup: CDR1 SGHRS, CDR2 YFSETQ. V lost 7 bases and J lost 5, with 8 bases in between. CDR3 residues: CASGRGDTQYF. The CDR3, as DNA: TGCGCCAGCGGCAGGGGAGATACGCAGTATTTT.

The sample holds many counts of this clonotype. V is TRBV29-1 and J is TRBJ2-3, with D perhaps given as TRBD1 or TRBD2 (5 bases each). The V end lost 4 bases, the J end lost 0 bases, and 14 bases lay between the germline ends. The CDR3 consists of 15 residues. Per the germline V gene, CDR1 is SQVTM and CDR2 is ANQGSEA. CDR3 sequence (DNA): TGCAGCGTTGTTGGGGGTATTCCTAGCACAGATACGCAGTATTTT. It translates to CSVVGGIPSTDTQYF.

The CDR3 loop reads CASSPEGQGAAGNTIYF. In nucleotides, the CDR3 is TGTGCCAGCTCACCAGAAGGACAGGGGGCGGCTGGAAACACCATATATTTT. V is TRBV18 and J is TRBJ1-3, with 11 positions matching TRBD1. The CDR3 is 17 residues long. The germline V gene has CDR1 KGHSH and CDR2 LQKENI. The V and J ends lost 2 bases and 2 bases, in that order; junction bases with no gene match: 5.

This clonotype was picked up many times. The CDR3 sequence: CAISERPYEQYF. As DNA, the CDR3 is TGTGCCATCAGTGAGAGGCCGTACGAGCAGTACTTC. The chain couples TRBV10-3 to TRBJ2-7; no reliable D call. Germline V CDR1 and CDR2: ENHRY, SYGVKD. V dropped 2 bases and J dropped 4 bases, with 6 bases sitting between them. This CDR3 spans 12 amino acids.

This clonotype was seen many times. The J gene is TRBJ2-7, the V gene TRBV5-4; 12 positions match TRBD2. CDR1 SGHNT and CDR2 YYREEE come from the germline V gene (reference sequence). V shed 1 base, J shed 5 bases, and the junction held 7 bases outside the gene matches. The CDR3 has 16 residues. The CDR3 loop is CASSLILAGGPDEQYF. The CDR3 DNA reads TGTGCCAGCAGCTTGATCCTAGCGGGAGGGCCCGACGAGCAGTACTTC.

This clonotype was observed at least ten times. The chain employs TRBV3-1 and TRBJ1-1, with 7 positions matching TRBD1. Germline V CDR1 and CDR2: LGHDT, YNNKEL (reference sequence). This CDR3 has 13 residues. Losses at the gene ends were 4 bases for V and 1 base for J; bases not matched to a gene: 0. The CDR3 reads CASSRTGNTEAFF. The CDR3 nucleotides read TGTGCCAGCAGCCGGACAGGGAACACTGAAGCTTTCTTT.

Many counts were recorded for this clonotype. The J gene is TRBJ2-3, the V gene TRBV25-1; the D gene is possibly TRBD2 (5 bases). Trimming took off 4 bases at V and 5 bases at J, with 19 bases between the two ends. Germline loops: CDR1 MGHDK, CDR2 SYGVNS. The CDR3 length is 16 residues. CDR3 protein: CASSVAVHPREDTQYF. The CDR3 DNA is TGTGCCAGCAGTGTGGCGGTCCATCCACGGGAAGATACGCAGTATTTT.

By share, this clonotype ranks as medium-sized (0.01 to 0.1%). The chain has TRBV5-1 and TRBJ2-3; TRBD1 agrees at 7 bases. Germline trimming cut 1 base from V and 2 bases from J; bases unmatched to any gene: 4. This CDR3 has 15 residues. Germline CDR1 is SGHRS and CDR2 is YFSETQ. The CDR3 DNA reads TGCGCCAGCAGCTTGACAGGGGCTCCCACAGATACGCAGTATTTT. It specifies CASSLTGAPTDTQYF.

Ten or more counts support this clonotype. The CDR3 reads CASSWGQANTEAFF. The CDR3 coding sequence is TGCGCCAGCAGCTGGGGACAGGCGAACACTGAAGCTTTCTTT. The chain combines TRBV5-1 with TRBJ1-1; 8 bases align to TRBD1. The CDR3 sequence is 14 residues long. The trim removed 3 bases at V and 1 base at J, leaving 2 bases unmatched. CDR1 and CDR2 from the germline V gene are SGHRS and YFSETQ.

This clonotype was observed many times. The chain joins TRBV28 to TRBJ2-7; TRBD1 agrees at 9 bases. The CDR3 sequence is 14 residues long. Germline loops: CDR1 MDHEN, CDR2 SYDVKM. The trim removed 5 bases at V and 5 bases at J, leaving 7 bases unmatched. This CDR3 is CASSPSTGGDEQYF. The CDR3 DNA sequence: TGTGCCAGCAGTCCGTCGACAGGGGGGGACGAGCAGTACTTC.

This clonotype showed up many times. This chain connects TRBV20-1 to TRBJ2-5, with D perhaps matching TRBD1 (6 bases). The CDR3 runs 16 residues. Deletions cut 3 bases from V and 2 bases from J, with 19 bases between. Germline-derived CDR1 and CDR2 are DFQATT and SNEGSKA (reference sequence). CDR3: CSASRRFRDKQETQYF. DNA for the CDR3: TGCAGTGCTAGCCGTCGGTTCCGGGACAAACAAGAGACCCAGTACTTC.